The 7 T cell receptor beta chains given below trace back to one sample, sequenced in a study of blood T cell repertoires in COVID-19. Profiled with immunoSEQ multiplex PCR; TCRdb holds only in-frame clones, not every one. Of under 250,000 clones in the sample, about four fifths were seen once. The sample taken for sequencing was peripheral blood. Receptors were obtained from a woman aged 40 to 55 who had recovered from COVID-19.

This clone has just one count. The rearrangement uses TRBV6-5 and TRBJ1-5, with 8 bases aligning to TRBD1. Germline V gene sequence: CDR1 MNHEY, CDR2 SVGAGI. V trimming: 7 bases; J trimming: 6 bases; junction bases outside the gene matches: 11. The CDR3 runs 15 residues. The CDR3 sequence: CASTVGQVESQPQHF. CDR3 nucleotide sequence: TGTGCCAGCACGGTGGGACAGGTAGAGAGTCAGCCCCAGCATTTT.

The genes are TRBV5-1 and TRBJ2-3, with 11 bases identical to TRBD2. The CDR3 consists of 18 residues. Germline V CDR1 and CDR2: SGHRS, YFSETQ. The V and J ends lost 3 bases and 0 bases, in that order; junction bases with no gene match: 9. CDR3 region: CASSSGLAGDSSTDTQYF. The CDR3 DNA follows: TGCGCCAGCAGCTCTGGACTAGCGGGTGACTCTAGCACAGATACGCAGTATTTT.

The chain employs TRBV30 and TRBJ2-7; TRBD2 matches at 7 bases. After removal of 7 bases from V and 3 bases from J, the junction contained 3 bases not matched to a gene. This CDR3 region has 11 residues. Germline V CDR1 and CDR2: GTSNPN, SVGIG (reference sequence). The CDR3: CAFTGGYEQYF. In DNA, the CDR3 is TGTGCCTTCACGGGAGGCTACGAGCAGTACTTC. Together with reference TRBV30 and TRBJ2-7, the CDR3 gives the full variable domain: SQTIHQWPATLVQPVGSPLSLECTVEGTSNPNLYWYRQAAGRGLQLLFYSVGIGQISSEVPQNLSASRPQDRQFILSSKKLLLSDSGFYLCAFTGGYEQYFGPGTRLTVT.

This clone was detected only once. Other DNA sequences in the sample encode the same CDR3. The V and J genes are TRBV9 and TRBJ2-2; no firm D call. The CDR3 has 17 residues. The germline CDR1 and CDR2 sequences are SGDLS and YYNGEE. V lost 5 bases, J lost 8 bases, and 25 bases lay in between. For the CDR3, the DNA is TGTGCCAGCAGTGTCGGTGGCAGACCAGAGGTCCTGGGGGAGCTGTTTTTT. Protein product: CASSVGGRPEVLGELFF.

This clone has just one count. This chain connects TRBV6-5 to TRBJ1-1, with D hard to call. CDR3 size: 14 residues. V gave up 8 bases and J gave up 3 bases, with 16 bases separating them. Per germline, CDR1 MNHEY and CDR2 SVGAGI. CDR3 sequence (DNA): TGTGCCAGCTCCCTCGGAGGACGGCACACTGAAGCTTTCTTT. Protein: CASSLGGRHTEAFF.

This clone was detected a few times. The genes are TRBV6-5 and TRBJ1-1; D is undetermined. Germline loops: CDR1 MNHEY, CDR2 SVGAGI. V gave up 2 bases and J gave up 3 bases, with 7 bases separating them. This CDR3 has 13 residues. This chain's CDR3 is CASSYRGDTEAFF. CDR3 in DNA: TGTGCCAGCAGTTACCGGGGTGACACTGAAGCTTTCTTT.

V usage is TRBV5-1 and J usage is TRBJ2-5; D is unresolved. CDR1 is SGHRS, CDR2 YFSETQ, per germline. V lost 3 bases to trimming and J lost 0 bases, with 3 bases between them. This CDR3 has 12 residues. The CDR3 protein is CASSSNQETQYF. The CDR3 coding sequence is TGCGCCAGCAGCTCAAACCAAGAGACCCAGTACTTC.